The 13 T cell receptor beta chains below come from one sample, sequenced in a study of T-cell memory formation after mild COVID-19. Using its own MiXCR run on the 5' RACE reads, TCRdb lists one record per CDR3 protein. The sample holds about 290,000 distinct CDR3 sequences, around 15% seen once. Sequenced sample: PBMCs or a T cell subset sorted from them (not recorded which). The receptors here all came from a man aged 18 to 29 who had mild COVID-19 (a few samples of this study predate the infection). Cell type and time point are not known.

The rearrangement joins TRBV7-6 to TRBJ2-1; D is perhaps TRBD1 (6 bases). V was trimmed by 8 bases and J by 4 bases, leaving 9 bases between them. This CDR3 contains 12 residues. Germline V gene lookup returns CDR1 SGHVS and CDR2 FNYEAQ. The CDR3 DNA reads TGTGCCAGCGGTGGACAGTACAATGAGCAGTTCTTC. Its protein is CASGGQYNEQFF. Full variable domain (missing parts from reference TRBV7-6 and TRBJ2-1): GAGVSQSPRYKVTKRGQDVALRCDPISGHVSLYWYRQALGQGPEFLTYFNYEAQQDKSGLPNDRFSAERPEGSISTLTIQRTEQRDSAMYRCASGGQYNEQFFGPGTRLTVL.

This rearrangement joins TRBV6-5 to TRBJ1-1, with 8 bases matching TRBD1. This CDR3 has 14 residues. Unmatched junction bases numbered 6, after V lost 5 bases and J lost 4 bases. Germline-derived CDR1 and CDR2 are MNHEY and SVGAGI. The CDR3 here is CASSTRTGITEAFF. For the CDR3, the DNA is TGTGCCAGCAGTACCCGGACAGGGATCACTGAAGCTTTCTTT.

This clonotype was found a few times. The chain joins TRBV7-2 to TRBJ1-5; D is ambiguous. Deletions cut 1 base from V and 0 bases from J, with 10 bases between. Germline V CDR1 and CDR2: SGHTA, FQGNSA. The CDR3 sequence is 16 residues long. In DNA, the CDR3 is TGTGCCAGCAGCTTAGGAGCAGGCAATAGCAATCAGCCCCAGCATTTT. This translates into CASSLGAGNSNQPQHF.

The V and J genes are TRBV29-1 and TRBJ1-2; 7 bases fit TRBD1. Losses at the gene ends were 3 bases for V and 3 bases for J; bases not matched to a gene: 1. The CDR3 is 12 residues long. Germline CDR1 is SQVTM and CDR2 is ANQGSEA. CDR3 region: CSVDRGDYGYTF. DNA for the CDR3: TGCAGCGTTGACAGGGGGGACTATGGCTACACCTTC. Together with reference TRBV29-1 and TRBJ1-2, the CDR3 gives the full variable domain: SAVISQKPSRDICQRGTSLTIQCQVDSQVTMMFWYRQQPGQSLTLIATANQGSEATYESGFVIDKFPISRPNLTFSTLTVSNMSPEDSSIYLCSVDRGDYGYTFGSGTRLTVV.

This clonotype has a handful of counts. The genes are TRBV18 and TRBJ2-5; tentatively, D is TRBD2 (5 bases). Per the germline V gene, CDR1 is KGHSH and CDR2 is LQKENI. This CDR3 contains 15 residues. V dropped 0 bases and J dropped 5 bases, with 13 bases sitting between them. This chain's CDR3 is CASSPPGSKRETQYF. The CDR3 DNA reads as TGTGCCAGCTCACCACCAGGATCTAAGCGGGAGACCCAGTACTTC.

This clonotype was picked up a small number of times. CDR3 nucleotide sequence: TGTGCCAGCAGCGGTAGCGGGGGGCGAAATTACGAGCAGTACTTC. This codes for CASSGSGGRNYEQYF. The gene calls are TRBV7-9 and TRBJ2-7, with 10 bases matching TRBD2. Germline trimming cut 5 bases from V and 4 bases from J; bases unmatched to any gene: 8. Per the germline V gene, CDR1 is SEHNR and CDR2 is FQNEAQ (reference sequence). There are 15 residues in the CDR3.

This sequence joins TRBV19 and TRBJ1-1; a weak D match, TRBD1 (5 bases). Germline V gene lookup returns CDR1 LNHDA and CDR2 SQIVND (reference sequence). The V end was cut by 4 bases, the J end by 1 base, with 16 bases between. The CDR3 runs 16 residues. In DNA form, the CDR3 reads TGTGCCAGTAGTAGCTGGGGCGCCGCCCGGAACACTGAAGCTTTCTTT. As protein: CASSSWGAARNTEAFF.

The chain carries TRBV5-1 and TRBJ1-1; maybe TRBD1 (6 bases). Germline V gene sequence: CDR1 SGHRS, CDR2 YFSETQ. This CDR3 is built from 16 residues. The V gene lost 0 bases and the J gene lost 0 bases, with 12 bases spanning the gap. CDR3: CASSLGRRGLNTEAFF. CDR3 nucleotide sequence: TGCGCCAGCAGCTTGGGGCGCAGGGGACTGAACACTGAAGCTTTCTTT.

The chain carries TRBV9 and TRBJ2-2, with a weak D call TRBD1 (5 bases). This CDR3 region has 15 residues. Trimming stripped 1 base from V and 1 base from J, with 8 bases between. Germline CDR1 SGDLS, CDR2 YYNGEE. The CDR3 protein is CASSVKGVNTGELFF. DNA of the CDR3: TGTGCCAGCAGCGTAAAAGGGGTGAACACCGGGGAGCTGTTTTTT.

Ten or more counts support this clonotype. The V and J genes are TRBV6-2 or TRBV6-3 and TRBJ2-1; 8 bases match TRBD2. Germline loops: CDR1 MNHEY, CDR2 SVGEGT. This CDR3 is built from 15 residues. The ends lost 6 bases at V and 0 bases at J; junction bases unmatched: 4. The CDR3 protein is CASSRGGPSYNEQFF. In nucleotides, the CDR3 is TGTGCCAGCAGCCGCGGGGGGCCCTCCTACAATGAGCAGTTCTTC.

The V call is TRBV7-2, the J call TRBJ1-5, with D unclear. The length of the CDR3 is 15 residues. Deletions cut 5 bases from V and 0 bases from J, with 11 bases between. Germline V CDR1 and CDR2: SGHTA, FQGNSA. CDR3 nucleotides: TGTGCCAGCAGCACCACTAGCCATAGCAATCAGCCCCAGCATTTT. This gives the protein CASSTTSHSNQPQHF.

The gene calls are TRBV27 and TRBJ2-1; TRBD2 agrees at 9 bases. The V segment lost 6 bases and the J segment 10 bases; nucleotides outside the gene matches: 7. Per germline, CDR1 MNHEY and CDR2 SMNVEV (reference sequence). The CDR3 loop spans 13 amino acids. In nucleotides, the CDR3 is TGTGCCAGCAGCCACGGGACTAGCAACGAGCAGTTCTTC. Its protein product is CASSHGTSNEQFF.

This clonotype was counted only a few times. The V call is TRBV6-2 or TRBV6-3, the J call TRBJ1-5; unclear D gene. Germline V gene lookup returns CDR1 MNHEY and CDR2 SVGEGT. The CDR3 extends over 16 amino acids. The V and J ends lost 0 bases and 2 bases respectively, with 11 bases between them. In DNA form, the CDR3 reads TGTGCCAGCAGTTACTCGCGGGAGAAGCGCAATCAGCCCCAGCATTTT. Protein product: CASSYSREKRNQPQHF.